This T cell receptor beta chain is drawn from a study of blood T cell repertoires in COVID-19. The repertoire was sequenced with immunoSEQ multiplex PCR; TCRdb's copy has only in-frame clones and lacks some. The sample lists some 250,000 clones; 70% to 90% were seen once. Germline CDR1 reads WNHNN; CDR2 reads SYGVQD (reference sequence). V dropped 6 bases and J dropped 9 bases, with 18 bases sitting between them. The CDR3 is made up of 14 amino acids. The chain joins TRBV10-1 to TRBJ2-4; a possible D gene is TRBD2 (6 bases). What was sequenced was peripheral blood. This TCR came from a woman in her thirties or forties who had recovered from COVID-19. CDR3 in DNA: TGCGCCAGCAGCGAAGGACCTCCCGGGAGCATTCAGTACTTC. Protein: CASSEGPPGSIQYF.